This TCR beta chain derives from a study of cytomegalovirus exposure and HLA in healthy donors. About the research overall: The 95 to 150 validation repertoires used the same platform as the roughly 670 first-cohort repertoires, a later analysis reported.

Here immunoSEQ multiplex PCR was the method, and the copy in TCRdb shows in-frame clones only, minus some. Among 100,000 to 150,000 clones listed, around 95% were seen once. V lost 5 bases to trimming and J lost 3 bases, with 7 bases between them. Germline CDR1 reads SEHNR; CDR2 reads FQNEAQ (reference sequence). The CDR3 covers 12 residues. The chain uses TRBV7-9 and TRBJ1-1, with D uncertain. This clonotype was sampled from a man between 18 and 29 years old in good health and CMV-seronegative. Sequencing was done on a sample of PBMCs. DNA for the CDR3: TGTGCCAGCAGCCCCCGAGACACTGAAGCTTTCTTT. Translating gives CASSPRDTEAFF.